This T cell receptor beta chain was identified in a study of OX40 agonist ivuxolimab in advanced cancers. Background on the study: From 23 to 79 years was the age range, with a mean of 60 years, and over 80% were male. About 42% of patients had received prior checkpoint inhibitor therapy.

General observations from the study: Expanded peripheral T cells had an undetermined antigen specificity.

The method was immunoSEQ multiplex PCR; TCRdb's version includes in-frame clones alone and lacks a portion of them. The sample contains 70,000 or so clones, 90% of which appear only once. This clone was seen once. The target antigen is unknown. The clonotype was recovered from an adult with an advanced solid tumor such as melanoma, head and neck, liver or kidney cancer. Sequences were derived from CD4+ or CD8+ T cells sorted from blood, sampled in a trial of the OX40 agonist ivuxolimab.

The CDR3 spells CASSSGQFATNEKLFF. The CDR3 nucleotides are TGTGCCAGCAGTTCAGGACAGTTCGCAACTAATGAAAAACTGTTTTTT. The chain has TRBV6-5 and TRBJ1-4; tentatively, D is TRBD1 (6 bases). V lost 4 bases to trimming and J lost 0 bases, with 12 bases between them. Germline assignment: CDR1 MNHEY and CDR2 SVGAGI. This CDR3 has 16 amino acids.